This is a list of T cell receptor beta chains from one sample in a study of blood T cell repertoires in COVID-19. The table came from immunoSEQ multiplex PCR; TCRdb's copy has only in-frame clones and leaves some out. This repertoire shows about 440,000 clones, roughly 87% found once; its top ten account for approximately 0.55%. Sample: PBMCs or T cells enriched from blood (not recorded which). These receptors were obtained from a man younger than 35 who had recovered from COVID-19. Each CDR3 is given with its conserved first and last residue. D genes are given only for firm matches. Size tells how often a clone was seen (once, few, many) or the class of an expanded clone, and some rows leave it out.

size	V	D	J	CDR3	DNA
-	TRBV10-3	-	TRBJ1-5	CAIGRSFWPQHF	TGTGCCATCGGGAGGTCGTTTTGGCCCCAGCATTTT
-	TRBV29-1	-	TRBJ1-5	CSVGRPNQPQHF	TGCAGCGTGGGGCGCCCCAATCAGCCCCAGCATTTT
-	TRBV6-2/TRBV6-3	TRBD1	TRBJ1-6	CASSYADRGMNSPLHF	TGTGCCAGCAGTTACGCAGACAGGGGTATGAATTCACCCCTCCACTTT
-	TRBV30	TRBD2	TRBJ2-1	CACNRDYSSSYNEQFF	TGTGCCTGCAACCGGGACTACTCATCTAGCTACAATGAGCAGTTCTTC
-	TRBV18	TRBD1	TRBJ1-6	CASSPAGQGNSPLHF	TGTGCCAGCTCACCCGCAGGACAGGGAAATTCACCCCTCCACTTT
few	TRBV4-1	-	TRBJ1-2	CASSQALGRNYYGYTF	TGCGCCAGCAGCCAAGCCCTTGGGAGAAACTACTATGGCTACACCTTC
-	TRBV10-2	-	TRBJ1-5	CASSESGGVNQPQHF	TGCGCCAGCAGTGAGTCAGGAGGCGTAAATCAGCCCCAGCATTTT
-	TRBV7-9	TRBD1	TRBJ1-2	CASSPGQGVPLGYTF	TGTGCCAGCAGCCCGGGACAGGGGGTACCCCTTGGCTACACCTTC
-	TRBV2	TRBD1	TRBJ1-5	CASNRDRNQPQHF	TGTGCCAGCAACAGGGACAGAAATCAGCCCCAGCATTTT
-	TRBV6-5	-	TRBJ1-5	CATSPGYSNQPQHF	TGTGCCACGTCCCCGGGTTATAGCAATCAGCCCCAGCATTTT
-	TRBV5-6	TRBD2	TRBJ2-7	CASSFLSTSGSYEQYF	TGTGCCAGCAGCTTCCTCTCGACTAGCGGGAGTTACGAGCAGTACTTC
-	TRBV28	-	TRBJ2-1	CASSRPLGLQNEQFF	TGTGCCAGCAGTCGGCCGCTGGGACTCCAAAATGAGCAGTTCTTC
once	TRBV7-3	TRBD2	TRBJ2-3	CASSLTGGTSTDTQYF	TGTGCCAGCAGCTTAACCGGGGGGACGAGCACAGATACGCAGTATTTT
-	TRBV18	-	TRBJ1-5	CASSLTADRRNNQPQHF	TGTGCCAGCTCACTAACAGCCGACCGAAGAAACAATCAGCCCCAGCATTTT
-	TRBV7-9	TRBD2	TRBJ2-7	CASSVRTSGGPYEQYF	TGTGCCAGCAGCGTCCGGACTAGCGGAGGACCCTACGAGCAGTACTTC
once	TRBV20-1	-	TRBJ1-2	CRVTGWDGYTF	TGCAGAGTCACAGGATGGGATGGCTACACCTTC
-	TRBV5-1	TRBD1	TRBJ1-6	CASRGQENSPLHF	TGCGCCAGCAGGGGACAGGAAAATTCACCCCTCCACTTT
-	TRBV5-1	-	TRBJ2-3	CASSLGQVTDTQYF	TGCGCCAGCAGCTTGGGTCAGGTCACAGATACGCAGTATTTT
-	TRBV7-2	TRBD2	TRBJ2-3	CASSGTSGRLDTQYF	TGTGCCAGCAGCGGGACTAGCGGGAGGCTAGATACGCAGTATTTT
once	TRBV7-9	TRBD2	TRBJ2-1	CASSLVPSGPTNNEQFF	TGTGCCAGCAGCTTAGTACCTAGCGGGCCAACGAACAATGAGCAGTTCTTC
few	TRBV28	-	TRBJ1-5	CASSASRGPQHF	TGTGCCAGCAGTGCCTCCAGGGGGCCCCAGCATTTT
-	TRBV5-5	-	TRBJ2-1	CASSLVAGTYNEQFF	TGTGCCAGCAGCTTGGTCGCAGGCACCTACAATGAGCAGTTCTTC
once	TRBV19	-	TRBJ1-2	CASSPSGLGIGGYTF	TGTGCCAGTAGTCCTTCGGGACTTGGAATAGGTGGCTACACCTTC
-	TRBV10-1	TRBD1	TRBJ1-1	CASSDGTANTEAFF	TGCGCCAGCAGTGACGGGACAGCGAACACTGAAGCTTTCTTT
once	TRBV5-5	TRBD1	TRBJ1-2	CASSLGTGEGYYGYTF	TGTGCCAGCAGCTTGGGGACAGGGGAAGGGTACTATGGCTACACCTTC
-	TRBV6-5	TRBD1	TRBJ1-5	CASSSDRGRNQPQHF	TGTGCCAGCAGCTCGGACAGGGGGCGAAATCAGCCCCAGCATTTT
-	TRBV29-1	-	TRBJ1-2	CSAEADYGYTF	TGCAGCGCGGAAGCCGACTATGGCTACACCTTC
-	TRBV19	-	TRBJ1-1	CASSIRTVTTEAFF	TGTGCCAGTAGTATACGGACAGTCACCACTGAAGCTTTCTTT
-	TRBV27	-	TRBJ1-6	CASSFQVYSPLHF	TGTGCCAGCAGTTTCCAGGTCTATTCACCCCTCCACTTT
-	TRBV29-1	TRBD1	TRBJ1-6	CSVRRDSNSPLHF	TGCAGCGTCCGCCGGGACAGTAATTCACCCCTCCACTTT
many	TRBV12-3/TRBV12-4	-	TRBJ1-1	CASTYWGYTEAFF	TGTGCCAGCACCTACTGGGGCTACACTGAAGCTTTCTTT
few	TRBV19	-	TRBJ1-1	CASSIGGGGFEAFF	TGTGCCAGTAGTATAGGAGGCGGCGGATTTGAAGCTTTCTTT
-	TRBV12-3/TRBV12-4	-	TRBJ2-2	CASSRSGTGELFF	TGTGCCAGCAGCCGCTCGGGCACCGGGGAGCTGTTTTTT
-	TRBV6-1	-	TRBJ1-5	CASSESRDSRPQHF	TGTGCCAGCAGTGAAAGCAGGGACTCTCGGCCCCAGCATTTT
-	TRBV2	TRBD1	TRBJ1-2	CASSDVFRGNYGYTF	TGTGCCAGCAGTGATGTCTTCAGGGGGAACTATGGCTACACCTTC
-	TRBV28	-	TRBJ1-1	CASSMQGPNTEAFF	TGTGCCAGCAGTATGCAGGGGCCGAACACTGAAGCTTTCTTT